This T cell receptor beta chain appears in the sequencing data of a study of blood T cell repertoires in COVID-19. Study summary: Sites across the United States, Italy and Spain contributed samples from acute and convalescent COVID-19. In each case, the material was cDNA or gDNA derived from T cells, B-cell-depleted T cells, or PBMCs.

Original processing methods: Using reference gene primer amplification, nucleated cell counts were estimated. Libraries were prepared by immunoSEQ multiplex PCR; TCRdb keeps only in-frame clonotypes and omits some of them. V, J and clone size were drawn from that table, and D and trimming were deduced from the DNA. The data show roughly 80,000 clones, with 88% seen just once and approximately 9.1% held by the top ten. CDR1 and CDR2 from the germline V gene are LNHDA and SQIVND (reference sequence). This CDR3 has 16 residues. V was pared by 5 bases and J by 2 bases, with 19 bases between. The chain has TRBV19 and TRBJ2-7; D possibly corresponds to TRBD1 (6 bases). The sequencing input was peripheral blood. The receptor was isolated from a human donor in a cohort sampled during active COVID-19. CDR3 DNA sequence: TGTGCCAGTAGTCGCGTAACAGGGATCGGGACCTACGAGCAGTACTTC. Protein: CASSRVTGIGTYEQYF.